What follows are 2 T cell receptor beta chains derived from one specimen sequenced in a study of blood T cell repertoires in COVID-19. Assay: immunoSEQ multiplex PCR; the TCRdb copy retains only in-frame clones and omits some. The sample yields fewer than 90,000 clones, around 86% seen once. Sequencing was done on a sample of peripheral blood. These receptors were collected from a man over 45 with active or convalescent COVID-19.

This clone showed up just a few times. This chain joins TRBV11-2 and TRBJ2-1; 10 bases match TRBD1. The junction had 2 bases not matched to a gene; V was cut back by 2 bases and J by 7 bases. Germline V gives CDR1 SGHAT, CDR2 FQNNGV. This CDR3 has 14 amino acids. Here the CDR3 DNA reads TGTGCCAGCAGCTTACGACAGGGGGCAAATGAGCAGTTCTTC. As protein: CASSLRQGANEQFF.

DNA of the CDR3: TGTGCCAGCAGCTTAATGGGAGTTATGGGAGAGACCCAGTACTTC. It is translated as CASSLMGVMGETQYF. The chain has TRBV11-2 and TRBJ2-5, with D possibly being TRBD2 (5 bases). From germline, CDR1 is SGHAT and CDR2 FQNNGV. This CDR3 is built from 15 residues. With 2 bases removed from V and 4 bases from J, the gap between germline ends came to 14 bases.